The rows below give T cell receptor beta chains drawn from one sample of a study of technical replicates of blood from a handful of donors. TCRdb keeps only in-frame clones here, not all; method: immunoSEQ multiplex PCR. Among about 100,000 clones listed, 96% were seen once. The sequencing sample was made of T cells isolated from PBMCs. The receptors stem from a human donor in good health. CDR3s include the opening cysteine and the closing phenylalanine or tryptophan. The order of the fields is J gene, D gene, CDR3 length, clone size, V gene, CDR3 DNA, CDR3 protein. The D gene is left open where the match is weak. Expanded clones are given a class, and other clones once, few, many or no size at all.

J: TRBJ2-1
D: TRBD2
length: 15
size: NA
V: TRBV6-5
DNA: TGTGCCAGCAGCACTTCGACTAGCGGGAGCGATGAGCAGTTCTTC
CDR3: CASSTSTSGSDEQFF

J: TRBJ1-1
D: NA
length: 16
size: NA
V: TRBV19
DNA: TGTGCCAGTAGTGACATGGAGGGCTTCCACGCCACTGAAGCTTTCTTT
CDR3: CASSDMEGFHATEAFF

J: TRBJ1-1
D: TRBD1
length: 14
size: few
V: TRBV30
DNA: TGTGCCTGGAGCCTAGGACAGGGGTTTACTGAAGCTTTCTTT
CDR3: CAWSLGQGFTEAFF

J: TRBJ2-3
D: TRBD2
length: 16
size: NA
V: TRBV30
DNA: TGTGCCAATCAACCGGGACTAGCGGGACTGAGAGATACGCAGTATTTT
CDR3: CANQPGLAGLRDTQYF

J: TRBJ1-2
D: NA
length: 13
size: NA
V: TRBV6-5
DNA: TGTGCCAGCAGTTATGTACAGAACTATGGCTACACCTTC
CDR3: CASSYVQNYGYTF

J: TRBJ2-1
D: NA
length: 15
size: NA
V: TRBV7-2
DNA: TGTGCCAGCAGCTTTTTCGGGAGTTCCTACAATGAGCAGTTCTTC
CDR3: CASSFFGSSYNEQFF

J: TRBJ2-1
D: TRBD1
length: 13
size: NA
V: TRBV29-1
DNA: TGCAGCGTCGGGGGACAGGGGGCCTCTGAGCAGTTCTTC
CDR3: CSVGGQGASEQFF

J: TRBJ2-5
D: NA
length: 13
size: NA
V: TRBV5-6
DNA: TGTGCCAGCAGCTCAGCGAATCAAGAGACCCAGTACTTC
CDR3: CASSSANQETQYF

J: TRBJ2-7
D: TRBD1
length: 15
size: NA
V: TRBV5-4
DNA: TGTGCCAGCAGCTTGGGGACAGGTGGGGCCTACGAGCAGTACTTC
CDR3: CASSLGTGGAYEQYF

J: TRBJ1-5
D: NA
length: 15
size: NA
V: TRBV14
DNA: TGTGCCAGCAGCCCAACACAGGGTTGCAATCAGCCCCAGCATTTT
CDR3: CASSPTQGCNQPQHF

J: TRBJ2-7
D: NA
length: 11
size: NA
V: TRBV7-3
DNA: TGTGCCAGCAGCTCCGGTAACGAGCAGTACTTC
CDR3: CASSSGNEQYF

J: TRBJ2-2
D: NA
length: 14
size: NA
V: TRBV18
DNA: TGTGCCAGCTCATCAATTGACAGCCCCGGGGAGCTGTTTTTT
CDR3: CASSSIDSPGELFF

J: TRBJ2-7
D: NA
length: 13
size: NA
V: TRBV19
DNA: TGTGCCAGTAGTCCGACTAGCTCCTACGAGCAGTACTTC
CDR3: CASSPTSSYEQYF

J: TRBJ1-5
D: NA
length: 15
size: NA
V: TRBV13
DNA: TGTGCCAGCAGCTTAGGCCTAGGGGCCAATCAGCCCCAGCATTTT
CDR3: CASSLGLGANQPQHF

J: TRBJ1-1
D: NA
length: 14
size: NA
V: TRBV6-6
DNA: TGTGCCAGCAGGGACAGTGGCCTTAACACTGAAGCTTTCTTT
CDR3: CASRDSGLNTEAFF

J: TRBJ2-7
D: NA
length: 16
size: NA
V: TRBV7-8
DNA: TGTGCCAGCAGCTTAACCTCCCGGCAGGGTTACCACGAGCAGTACTTC
CDR3: CASSLTSRQGYHEQYF

J: TRBJ1-1
D: NA
length: 14
size: NA
V: TRBV11-3
DNA: TGTGCCAGCAGCTTATCGACTTCGAACACTGAAGCTTTCTTT
CDR3: CASSLSTSNTEAFF

J: TRBJ1-1
D: TRBD1
length: 15
size: NA
V: TRBV7-2
DNA: TGTGCCAGCAGCTTTGCCGGGACAGGGAGCACTGAAGCTTTCTTT
CDR3: CASSFAGTGSTEAFF

J: TRBJ2-3
D: NA
length: 16
size: NA
V: TRBV5-6
DNA: TGTGCCAGCAGATTTGGGGTCAGGACATACACAGATACGCAGTATTTT
CDR3: CASRFGVRTYTDTQYF